Given below is one TCR beta chain in context. This record comes from a study of cytomegalovirus exposure and HLA in healthy donors. Study-wide context: Under 90% of more than 300 genotyped donors fell in the Caucasian-associated ancestry cluster.

Although they were nominally healthy when sampled, donors likely had unrecorded immune exposures. The PCR made use of 60 Vbeta and 13 Jbeta primers. The repertoire was sequenced with immunoSEQ multiplex PCR; TCRdb's copy has only in-frame clones and lacks some. The sample lists approximately 100,000 clones, 65% to 80% occurring once. The ends were cut back, 0 bases at V and 3 bases at J, with 8 bases in the middle. The CDR3 spans 15 residues. Per germline, CDR1 SGHAT and CDR2 FQDESV (reference sequence). J is TRBJ2-2 and V is TRBV11-1; D gene ambiguous. The sequencing input was PBMCs. The clonotype comes from a female donor in good health and CMV-seronegative. This CDR3 is CASSLAPRDTGELFF. The DNA for the CDR3 is TGTGCCAGCAGCTTAGCCCCACGGGACACCGGGGAGCTGTTTTTT. The full variable domain, with the rest looked up from reference TRBV11-1 and TRBJ2-2, is EAEVAQSPRYKITEKSQAVAFWCDPISGHATLYWYRQILGQGPELLVQFQDESVVDDSQLPKDRFSAERLKGVDSTLKIQPAELGDSAMYLCASSLAPRDTGELFFGEGSRLTVL.